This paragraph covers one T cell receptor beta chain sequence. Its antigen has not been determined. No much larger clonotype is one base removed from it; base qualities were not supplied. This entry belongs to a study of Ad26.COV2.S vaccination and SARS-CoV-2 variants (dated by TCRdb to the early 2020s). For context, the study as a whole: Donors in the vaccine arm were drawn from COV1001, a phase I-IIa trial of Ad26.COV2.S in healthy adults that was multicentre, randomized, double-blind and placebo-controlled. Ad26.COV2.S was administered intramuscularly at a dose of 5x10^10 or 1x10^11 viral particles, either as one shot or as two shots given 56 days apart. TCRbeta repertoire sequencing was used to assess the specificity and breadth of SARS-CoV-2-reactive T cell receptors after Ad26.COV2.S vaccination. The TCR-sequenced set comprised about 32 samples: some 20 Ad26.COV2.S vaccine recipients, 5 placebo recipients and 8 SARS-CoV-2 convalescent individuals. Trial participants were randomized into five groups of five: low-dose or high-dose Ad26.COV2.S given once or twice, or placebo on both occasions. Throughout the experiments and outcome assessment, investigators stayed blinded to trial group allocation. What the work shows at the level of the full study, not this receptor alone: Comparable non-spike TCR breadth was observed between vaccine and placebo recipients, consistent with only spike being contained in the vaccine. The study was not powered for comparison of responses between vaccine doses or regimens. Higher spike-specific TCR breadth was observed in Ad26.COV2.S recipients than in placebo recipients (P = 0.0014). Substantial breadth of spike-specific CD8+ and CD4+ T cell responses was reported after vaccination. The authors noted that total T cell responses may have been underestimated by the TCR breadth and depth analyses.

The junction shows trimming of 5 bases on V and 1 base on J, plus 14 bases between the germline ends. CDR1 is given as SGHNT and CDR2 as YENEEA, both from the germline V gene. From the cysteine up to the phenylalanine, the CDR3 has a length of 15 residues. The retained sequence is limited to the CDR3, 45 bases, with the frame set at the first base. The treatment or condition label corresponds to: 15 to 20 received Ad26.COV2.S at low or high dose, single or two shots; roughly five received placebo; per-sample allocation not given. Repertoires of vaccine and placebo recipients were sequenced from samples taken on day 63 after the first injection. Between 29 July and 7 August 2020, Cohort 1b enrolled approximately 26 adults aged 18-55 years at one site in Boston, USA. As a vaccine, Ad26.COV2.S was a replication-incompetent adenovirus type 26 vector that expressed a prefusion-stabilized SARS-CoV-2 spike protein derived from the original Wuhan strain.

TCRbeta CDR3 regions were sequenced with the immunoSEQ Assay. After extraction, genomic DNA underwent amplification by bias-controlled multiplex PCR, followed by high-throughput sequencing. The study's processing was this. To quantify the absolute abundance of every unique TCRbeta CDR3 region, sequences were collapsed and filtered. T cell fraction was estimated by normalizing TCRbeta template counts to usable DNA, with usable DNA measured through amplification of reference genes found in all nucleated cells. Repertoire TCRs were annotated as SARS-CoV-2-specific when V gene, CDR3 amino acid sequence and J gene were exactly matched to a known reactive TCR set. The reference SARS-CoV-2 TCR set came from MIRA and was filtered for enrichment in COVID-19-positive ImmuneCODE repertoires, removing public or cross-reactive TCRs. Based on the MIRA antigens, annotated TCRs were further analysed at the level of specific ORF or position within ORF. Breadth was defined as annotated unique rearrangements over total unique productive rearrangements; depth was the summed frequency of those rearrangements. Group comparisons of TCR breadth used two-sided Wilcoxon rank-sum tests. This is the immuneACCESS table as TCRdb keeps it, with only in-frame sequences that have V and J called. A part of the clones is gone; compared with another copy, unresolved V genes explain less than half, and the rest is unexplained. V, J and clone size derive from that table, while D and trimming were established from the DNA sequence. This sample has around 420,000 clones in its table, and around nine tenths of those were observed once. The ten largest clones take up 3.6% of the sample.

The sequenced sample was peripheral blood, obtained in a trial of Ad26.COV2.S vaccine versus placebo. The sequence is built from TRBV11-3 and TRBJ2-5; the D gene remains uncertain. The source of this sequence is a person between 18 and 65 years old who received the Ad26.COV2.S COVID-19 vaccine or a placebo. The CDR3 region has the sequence CASSPLKGGQETQYF. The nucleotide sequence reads TGTGCCAGCAGCCCCTTAAAGGGCGGCCAAGAGACCCAGTACTTC.